The 24 T cell receptor beta chains presented below share a single source sample, sequenced in a study of OX40 agonist ivuxolimab in advanced cancers. Data came from immunoSEQ multiplex PCR; TCRdb stores just in-frame clones and leaves some out. The table has approximately 87,000 clones, around 90% seen once. The sequenced sample was CD4+ or CD8+ T cells sorted from blood, obtained in a trial of the OX40 agonist ivuxolimab. The receptors originated from an adult with an advanced solid tumor such as melanoma, head and neck, liver or kidney cancer.

This clone was seen more than once but under ten times. This chain uses TRBV28 with TRBJ2-7; 8 nucleotides match TRBD2. CDR1 and CDR2 (germline): MDHEN, SYDVKM. This CDR3 is 15 amino acids long. Losses at the gene ends were 5 bases for V and 9 bases for J; bases not matched to a gene: 15. DNA of the CDR3: TGTGCCAGCAGTCCCACTAGCGGATCAAATAGGGGGCAGTACTTC. It translates to CASSPTSGSNRGQYF.

This clone has only one observation. This sequence joins TRBV5-1 and TRBJ1-4; D is ambiguous. V was pared by 2 bases and J by 6 bases, with 5 bases between. The CDR3 has 12 residues. Germline CDR1 is SGHRS and CDR2 is YFSETQ. This CDR3 reads CASSFGDEKLFF. CDR3 nucleotides: TGCGCCAGCAGCTTCGGGGATGAAAAACTGTTTTTT.

The V gene is TRBV4-1, the J gene TRBJ2-1, with 7 bases matching TRBD2. The CDR3 spans 18 residues. From germline, CDR1 is MGHRA and CDR2 YSYEKL. V was pared by 0 bases and J by 1 base, with 9 bases of the junction left unmatched. The CDR3 region is CASSQEGVGGSSYNEQFF. CDR3 coding DNA: TGCGCCAGCAGCCAAGAGGGTGTGGGGGGGAGTTCCTACAATGAGCAGTTCTTC.

This chain links TRBV30 with TRBJ2-7; D possibly corresponds to TRBD2 (7 bases). Germline CDR1 and CDR2: GTSNPN and SVGIG (reference sequence). The CDR3 has 14 amino acids. Trimming cost V 2 bases and J 4 bases, with 15 bases left between them. The CDR3 DNA sequence: TGTGCCTGGAGTAGGGGGGAGGGCCAATACGAGCAGTACTTC. Protein product: CAWSRGEGQYEQYF.

The J gene is TRBJ1-5, the V gene TRBV19; tentatively, D is TRBD1 (5 bases). CDR3 length: 13 amino acids. V was trimmed by 4 bases and J by 5 bases, leaving 9 bases between them. The V gene's germline CDR1 is LNHDA and CDR2 SQIVND (reference sequence). CDR3 in amino acids: CASSSGADQPQHF. CDR3 bases: TGTGCCAGTAGTAGCGGGGCCGATCAGCCCCAGCATTTT.

The chain links TRBV29-1 to TRBJ2-3; 11 positions agree with TRBD2. The CDR3 consists of 14 residues. V lost 7 bases, J lost 1 base, and 4 bases stayed unmatched. CDR1 SQVTM and CDR2 ANQGSEA come from the germline V gene. The CDR3 DNA follows: TGCAGCGCAATGGGACTAGCGGGCACAGATACGCAGTATTTT. It codes for CSAMGLAGTDTQYF.

The V gene is TRBV18, the J gene TRBJ2-1, with D unresolved. This CDR3 spans 14 amino acids. The V gene lost 2 bases and the J gene lost 6 bases, with 11 bases spanning the gap. Germline V gives CDR1 KGHSH, CDR2 LQKENI. This CDR3 is CASSPYGSGNEQFF. For the CDR3, the DNA is TGTGCCAGCTCACCATATGGGTCCGGCAATGAGCAGTTCTTC. Based on the CDR3 plus reference TRBV18 and TRBJ2-1, the full variable domain is NAGVMQNPRHLVRRRGQEARLRCSPMKGHSHVYWYRQLPEEGLKFMVYLQKENIIDESGMPKERFSAEFPKEGPSILRIQQVVRGDSAAYFCASSPYGSGNEQFFGPGTRLTVL.

V and J are TRBV28 and TRBJ2-7; 8 positions match TRBD2. The CDR3 is 14 residues long. V dropped 3 bases and J dropped 2; count of bases not matched to a gene: 3. CDR1 is MDHEN, CDR2 SYDVKM, per germline. CDR3 amino acids: CASSLTSDAYEQYF. CDR3 nucleotides: TGTGCCAGCAGTTTGACTAGCGACGCCTACGAGCAGTACTTC.

This chain uses TRBV15 with TRBJ2-5, with D uncertain. V was pared by 1 base and J by 2 bases, with 14 bases between. Germline CDR1 LNHNV, CDR2 YYDKDF (reference sequence). This CDR3 spans 16 amino acids. The CDR3 nucleotides read TGTGCCACCAGCAGAGTTCTGGCTGCGACACAAGAGACCCAGTACTTC. Translation: CATSRVLAATQETQYF.

The rearrangement uses TRBV10-3 and TRBJ2-5, with D unclear. The CDR3 consists of 12 residues. The germline V gene has CDR1 ENHRY and CDR2 SYGVKD. V was pared by 4 bases and J by 1 base, with 4 bases between. The CDR3 DNA sequence: TGTGCCATCAGTGGGATCCAAGAGACCCAGTACTTC. This translates into CAISGIQETQYF.

V and J are TRBV6-5 and TRBJ2-1, with TRBD2 identical over 13 bases. The germline V gene encodes CDR1 MNHEY and CDR2 SVGAGI. V shed 6 bases and J 9 bases; nucleotides not matched to a gene: 8. CDR3 length: 15 amino acids. CDR3 nucleotide sequence: TGTGCCAGCAGGGCCGGGACTAGCGGGATATCTGAGCAGTTCTTC. Its translation: CASRAGTSGISEQFF.

The chain employs TRBV19 and TRBJ2-5; possibly TRBD2 for D (6 bases). Trimming stripped 6 bases from V and 5 bases from J, with 13 bases between. The CDR3 has 13 residues. Germline CDR1 reads LNHDA; CDR2 reads SQIVND (reference sequence). CDR3 nucleotides: TGTGCCAGTAGGGCGGGGTACCCCGAGACCCAGTACTTC. Its protein is CASRAGYPETQYF.

This clone was picked up one time. CDR3 nucleotide sequence: TGTGCCAGCAGCTTAATGGGACAACATACGCAGTATTTT. It yields the protein CASSLMGQHTQYF. The rearrangement links TRBV7-3 to TRBJ2-3; a possible D gene is TRBD1 (6 bases). CDR1 and CDR2 from the germline V gene are SGHTA and FQGTGA. The V end lost 1 base, the J end lost 7 bases, and 9 bases lay between the germline ends. The CDR3 extends over 13 amino acids.

V gene TRBV6-5 combines with J gene TRBJ2-1; possibly TRBD1 for D (5 bases). The CDR3 spans 15 residues. Germline CDR1 reads MNHEY; CDR2 reads SVGAGI. The ends were cut back, 2 bases at V and 3 bases at J, with 11 bases in the middle. CDR3 coding DNA: TGTGCCAGCAGTTACAAGTTTCAGGGCTACAATGAGCAGTTCTTC. Translating gives CASSYKFQGYNEQFF.

The gene calls are TRBV7-8 and TRBJ2-3; TRBD1 might be the D (6 bases). With 5 bases removed from V and 1 base from J, the gap between germline ends came to 16 bases. Germline CDR1 reads SGHVS; CDR2 reads FQNEAQ. The CDR3 is 16 amino acids. The CDR3 is CASSPGARYRTDTQYF. The CDR3 region has the DNA TGTGCCAGCAGCCCAGGGGCACGGTATCGCACAGATACGCAGTATTTT.

This chain uses TRBV10-3 with TRBJ2-5, with 9 positions matching TRBD1. The CDR3 covers 16 residues. The V and J ends lost 4 bases and 3 bases, in that order; junction bases with no gene match: 9. CDR1 and CDR2 (germline): ENHRY, SYGVKD. CDR3 coding DNA: TGTGCCATCAGTGTTTATGGGGGACAGGGCGAAGAGACCCAGTACTTC. Amino acids: CAISVYGGQGEETQYF.

This chain uses TRBV11-2 with TRBJ2-7, with 8 positions matching TRBD2. Germline lookup yields CDR1 SGHAT and CDR2 FQNNGV. J lost 6 bases, V lost 3 bases, and 4 bases had no gene match. This CDR3 spans 13 amino acids. The CDR3 DNA reads as TGTGCCAGCAGCTTCGGCGGGAGGCTCGAGCAGTACTTC. This codes for CASSFGGRLEQYF.

The chain joins TRBV11-2 to TRBJ2-3; unclear D gene. Germline values: CDR1 SGHAT, CDR2 FQNNGV. This CDR3 is 16 amino acids long. The V gene lost 5 bases and the J gene lost 2 bases, with 17 bases spanning the gap. CDR3 region: CASSPLLGGTTDTQYF. CDR3 coding DNA: TGTGCCAGCAGCCCACTCCTCGGCGGAACCACAGATACGCAGTATTTT.

The V gene is TRBV6-5, the J gene TRBJ1-3, with a possible D match to TRBD1 (5 bases). V lost 2 bases to trimming and J lost 6 bases, with 11 bases between them. CDR1 is MNHEY, CDR2 SVGAGI, per germline. The CDR3 spans 14 residues. Written as DNA, the CDR3 is TGTGCCAGCAGTTACGACGGGGCCGTAAACACCATATATTTT. Translated, it gives CASSYDGAVNTIYF.

The rearrangement links TRBV6-1 to TRBJ1-1; D not certain. Germline V gives CDR1 MNHNS, CDR2 SASEGT. CDR3 size: 13 residues. V was trimmed by 7 bases and J by 0 bases, leaving 9 bases between them. DNA of the CDR3: TGTGCCAGCATCCCCGTGATGAACACTGAAGCTTTCTTT. Amino acid sequence: CASIPVMNTEAFF.

The CDR3, as DNA: TGTGCCAGCAGCTTAGTTTTTGGCCAGGGGAACCACGAGCAGTACTTC. The encoded protein is CASSLVFGQGNHEQYF. This chain joins TRBV7-9 and TRBJ2-7; D is possibly TRBD1 (6 bases). This CDR3 comprises 16 residues. Trimming stripped 1 base from V and 5 bases from J, with 18 bases between. CDR1 and CDR2 (germline): SEHNR, FQNEAQ (reference sequence).

In nucleotides, the CDR3 is TGTGCCAGCAGTTTATTGTTACAGGTCGATACGCAGTATTTT. It yields the protein CASSLLLQVDTQYF. The rearrangement joins TRBV28 to TRBJ2-3; weak D call: TRBD1 (5 bases). The CDR3 sequence is 14 residues long. Trimming took 1 base from V and 6 from J, leaving 11 bases between them. Germline V gene lookup returns CDR1 MDHEN and CDR2 SYDVKM.

The CDR3 sequence is CASRAGLAGSYEQYF. The CDR3 bases are TGTGCCAGCAGAGCTGGACTAGCGGGATCCTACGAGCAGTACTTC. The V call is TRBV6-5, the J call TRBJ2-7; the match to TRBD2 covers 12 bases. V dropped 6 bases and J dropped 1; count of bases not matched to a gene: 4. Per the germline V gene, CDR1 is MNHEY and CDR2 is SVGAGI. The CDR3 extends over 15 amino acids.

J is TRBJ1-1 and V is TRBV7-3; D might be TRBD1 (6 bases). V was clipped by 3 bases and J by 1 base, with 9 bases between them. Germline V lookup: CDR1 SGHTA, CDR2 FQGTGA. This CDR3 has 14 amino acids. The DNA for the CDR3 is TGTGCCAGCAGCTTGGGGGGGCCGAACACTGAAGCTTTCTTT. The encoded protein is CASSLGGPNTEAFF.